This T cell receptor beta chain is drawn from a study of CD8+CD57+ T cells in acquired aplastic anemia. Background on the study: Sorted CD4+ and CD8+ cells yielded DNA averaging around 3.2 ug.

With regard to this clonotype: Its antigen is not known.

General study findings and limits: There were over 25 CD8+ CDR3 sequences that occurred in both patients and controls. Patients were compared with controls for CD8+ Simpson's diversity, and no significant difference emerged.

Germline-derived CDR1 and CDR2 are KGHDR and SFDVKD. The CDR3 spans 15 residues. Trimming removed 4 bases from V and 6 bases from J; junction bases left unmatched: 8. The template for TCR beta VDJ and CDR3 sequence profiling was genomic DNA. TCRdb passed the reads through MiXCR, listing each CDR3 protein once. The sample comprises 170,000 or so distinct CDR3 sequences, around 63% of which are singletons, and more than 40% rests with the top ten. The authors sequenced patients whose flow cytometry had shown CD8+CD57+ cell expansion. V is TRBV24-1 and J is TRBJ1-1; TRBD1 agrees at 9 bases. Sequencing was done on a sample of sorted CD4+, CD8+, or CD8+CD57+ T cells (not recorded which) from PBMCs. The TCR sequence derives from a human donor with aplastic anemia. The CDR3 loop is CATSDPGTGISEAFF. The CDR3, as DNA: TGTGCCACCAGTGACCCGGGGACAGGGATCTCTGAAGCTTTCTTT.